This T cell receptor (beta chain) originates from a study of regulatory T cells in long-lasting Graves disease. Findings and caveats of the study: Exclusively peripheral blood, rather than thyroid tissue, was studied. Relative to newly diagnosed Graves' patients, persistent ones had lower TCR diversity. Small sample size may have lowered accuracy.

Unmatched junction bases numbered 4, after V lost 5 bases and J lost 5 bases. Per germline, CDR1 SGHTA and CDR2 FQGNSA. CDR3 size: 14 residues. Time point reported: newly diagnosed GD, antithyroid drugs for less than 3 months. Isolated PBMC RNA provided the starting material for the TCR library. Enrollment of patients was through an endocrinology department in Xi'an, China. iRepertoire HTBI primers and Arm-PCR of CDR3 regions built TCR beta libraries. One entry per CDR3 protein, called by TCRdb with MiXCR from the multiplex PCR reads. Among about 400,000 distinct CDR3 sequences listed, roughly a sixth were seen once. This clonotype has at least ten counts. As yet, its antigen is unknown.

The TCR sequence derives from a female donor with Graves disease. Sequenced here: peripheral blood mononuclear cells (PBMCs), sampled at new diagnosis, from a patient treated with antithyroid drugs. The chain combines TRBV7-2 with TRBJ2-3; 10 nucleotides align to TRBD1. The CDR3 protein is CASSPDRGGDTQYF. As DNA, the CDR3 is TGTGCCAGCAGCCCGGACAGGGGGGGAGATACGCAGTATTTT.